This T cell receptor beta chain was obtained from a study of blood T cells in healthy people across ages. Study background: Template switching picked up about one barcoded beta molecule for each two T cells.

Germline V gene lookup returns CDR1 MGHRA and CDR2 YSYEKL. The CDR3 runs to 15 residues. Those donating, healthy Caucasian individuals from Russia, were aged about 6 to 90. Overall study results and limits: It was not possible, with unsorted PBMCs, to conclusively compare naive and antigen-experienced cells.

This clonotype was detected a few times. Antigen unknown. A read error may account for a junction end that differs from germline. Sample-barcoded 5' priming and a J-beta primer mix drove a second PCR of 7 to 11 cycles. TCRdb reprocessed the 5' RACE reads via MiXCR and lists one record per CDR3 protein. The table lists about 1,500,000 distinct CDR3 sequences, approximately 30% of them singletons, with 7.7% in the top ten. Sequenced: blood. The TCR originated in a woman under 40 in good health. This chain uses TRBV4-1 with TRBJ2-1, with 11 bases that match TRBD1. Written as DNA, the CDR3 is TGCGCCGGCAGCCGGGGGACAGGGGGAACGAATGAGCAGTTCTTC. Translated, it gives CAGSRGTGGTNEQFF.